This T cell receptor beta chain was recovered during a study of blood T cell repertoires in COVID-19. Study context: From the United States, Italy and Spain came samples of acute and convalescent COVID-19.

CDR3 length: 13 amino acids. V lost 1 base and J lost 7, with 5 bases in between. The germline CDR1 and CDR2 sequences are SEHNR and FQNEAQ (reference sequence). As processed by the authors: Estimation of nucleated cell counts was performed using reference gene primer amplification. Sequenced by immunoSEQ multiplex PCR; TCRdb stores in-frame clones only, minus some. The V and J calls and clone size come from that table; D and trimming were worked out from the DNA. The sample contains about 280,000 clones, approximately 80% of which appear only once. This clone was observed once. The clonotype was recovered from a man aged 40-49 years who had been exposed to COVID-19. This sequence joins TRBV7-9 and TRBJ1-6; D is unclear. The sequencing input was PBMCs or T cells enriched from blood (not recorded which). CDR3 residues: CASSLERNSPLHF. Here the CDR3 DNA reads TGTGCCAGCAGCTTAGAGAGGAATTCACCCCTCCACTTT.